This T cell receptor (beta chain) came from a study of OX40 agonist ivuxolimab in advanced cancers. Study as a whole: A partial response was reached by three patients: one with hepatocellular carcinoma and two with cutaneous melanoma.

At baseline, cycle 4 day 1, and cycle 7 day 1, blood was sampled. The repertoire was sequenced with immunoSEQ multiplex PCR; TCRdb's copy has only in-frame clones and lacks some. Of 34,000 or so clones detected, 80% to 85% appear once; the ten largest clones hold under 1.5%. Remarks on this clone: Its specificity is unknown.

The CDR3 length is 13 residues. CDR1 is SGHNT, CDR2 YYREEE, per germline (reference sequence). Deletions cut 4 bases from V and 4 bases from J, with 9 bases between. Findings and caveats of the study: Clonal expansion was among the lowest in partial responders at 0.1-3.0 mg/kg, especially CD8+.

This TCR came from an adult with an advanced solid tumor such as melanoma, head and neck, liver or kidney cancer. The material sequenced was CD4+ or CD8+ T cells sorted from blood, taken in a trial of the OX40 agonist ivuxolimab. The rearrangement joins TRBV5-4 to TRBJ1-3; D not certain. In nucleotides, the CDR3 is TGTGCCAGCAGCCCCAGCGTCGGAAACACCATATATTTT. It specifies CASSPSVGNTIYF.